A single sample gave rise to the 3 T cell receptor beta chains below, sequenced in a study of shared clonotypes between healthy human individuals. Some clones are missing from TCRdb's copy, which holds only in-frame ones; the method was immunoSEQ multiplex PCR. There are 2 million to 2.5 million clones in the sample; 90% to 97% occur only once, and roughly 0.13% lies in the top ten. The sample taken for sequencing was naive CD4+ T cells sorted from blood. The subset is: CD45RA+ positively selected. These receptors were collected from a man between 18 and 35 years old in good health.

The CDR3, as DNA: TGTGCCAGCAGTCCCGAAGCGGGGTTAGATACGCAGTATTTT. It yields the protein CASSPEAGLDTQYF. The chain carries TRBV13 and TRBJ2-3; TRBD2 matches at 7 bases. CDR1 and CDR2 (germline): PRHDT, FYEKMQ (reference sequence). Losses at the gene ends were 6 bases for V and 5 bases for J; bases not matched to a gene: 8. The CDR3 loop spans 14 amino acids.

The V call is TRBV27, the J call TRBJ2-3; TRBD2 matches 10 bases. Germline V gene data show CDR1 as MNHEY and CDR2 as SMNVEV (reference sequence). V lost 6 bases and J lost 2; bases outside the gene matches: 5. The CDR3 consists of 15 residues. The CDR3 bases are TGTGCCAGCAGGAGCGGGGGGGCGCCCACAGATACGCAGTATTTT. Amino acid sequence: CASRSGGAPTDTQYF.

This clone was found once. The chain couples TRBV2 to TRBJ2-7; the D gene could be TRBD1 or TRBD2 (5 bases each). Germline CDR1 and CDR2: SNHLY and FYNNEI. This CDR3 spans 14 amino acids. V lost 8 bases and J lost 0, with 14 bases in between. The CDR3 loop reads CASHRDGGSYEQYF. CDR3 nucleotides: TGTGCCAGCCACCGGGACGGAGGCTCCTACGAGCAGTACTTC.